The entry below describes one T cell receptor beta chain. The antigen remains undetermined. This record comes from a study of T cells after yellow fever vaccination. Study-level background: Fractions of limited cellularity were prepared by means of SMART-Seq v4 Ultra Low Input. Whole-study results and caveats: Subsequent booster samples again held most clones from primary vaccination (roughly 96% CD4, 85% to 90% CD8).

A single record per CDR3 protein comes from TCRdb applying MiXCR to the 5' RACE reads. The sample carries approximately 450,000 distinct CDR3 sequences, roughly 20% recorded once. The receptor was isolated from a man aged 18 to 29 who received the YFV17D yellow fever vaccine. This specimen consisted of PBMCs, obtained before the yellow fever booster vaccination.

DNA for the CDR3: TGTGCCAGCAGTGAAGCGCTCTTCCTACTCTCTGGAAACACCATATATTTT. Translating it yields CASSEALFLLSGNTIYF. This chain connects TRBV2 to TRBJ1-3; D not resolved. V shed 0 bases and J shed 0 bases, with 12 bases lying between them. CDR1 and CDR2 (germline): SNHLY, FYNNEI. This CDR3 is 17 amino acids long.